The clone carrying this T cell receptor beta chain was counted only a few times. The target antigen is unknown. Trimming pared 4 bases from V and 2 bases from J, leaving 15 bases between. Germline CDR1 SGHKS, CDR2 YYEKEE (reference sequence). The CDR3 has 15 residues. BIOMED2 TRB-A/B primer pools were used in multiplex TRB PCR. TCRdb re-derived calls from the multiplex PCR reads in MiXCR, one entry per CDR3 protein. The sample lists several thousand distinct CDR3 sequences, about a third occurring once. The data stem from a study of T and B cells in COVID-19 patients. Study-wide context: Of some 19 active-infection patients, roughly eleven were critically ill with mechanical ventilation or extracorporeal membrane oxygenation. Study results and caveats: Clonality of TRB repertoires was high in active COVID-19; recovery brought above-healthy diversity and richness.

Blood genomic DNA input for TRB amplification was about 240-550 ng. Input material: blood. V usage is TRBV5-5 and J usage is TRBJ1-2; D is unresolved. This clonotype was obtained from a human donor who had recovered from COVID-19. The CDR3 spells CASSPAGTLNYGYTF. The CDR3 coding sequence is TGTGCCAGCAGCCCTGCCGGAACGTTAAACTATGGCTACACCTTC. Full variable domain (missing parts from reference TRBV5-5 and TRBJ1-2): DAGVTQSPTHLIKTRGQQVTLRCSPISGHKSVSWYQQVLGQGPQFIFQYYEKEERGRGNFPDRFSARQFPNYSSELNVNALLLGDSALYLCASSPAGTLNYGYTFGSGTRLTVV.